The clone carrying this T cell receptor beta chain was recorded at least ten times. Trimming took 7 bases from V and 3 from J, leaving 9 bases between them. The CDR3 is 12 residues long. The germline CDR1 and CDR2 sequences are PRHDT and FYEKMQ (reference sequence). The source of the sample is a study of identical twins. Unique molecular identifiers were present on the cDNA, which also gained a universal primer site by template switching. MiXCR was run by TCRdb on the 5' RACE reads, yielding one entry per CDR3 protein. Here the sample spans some 600,000 distinct CDR3 sequences, roughly 7.2% being singletons. Separately, the same data were catalogued under a study of yellow fever vaccine responses in identical twins.

This sequence joins TRBV13 and TRBJ1-1; D gene unclear. This clonotype was sampled from a woman under 30 in good health. The sample comprised PBMCs. The chain's CDR3 is CASTVTDTEAFF. The CDR3, as DNA: TGTGCCAGCACCGTCACGGACACTGAAGCTTTCTTT.